Below are 8 T cell receptor beta chains sequenced from a single sample in a study of blood T cell repertoires in COVID-19. Only in-frame clones appear in the TCRdb table, and some are missing; sequencing was by immunoSEQ multiplex PCR. Of 250,000 to 300,000 clones in the sample, around 80% were seen once. The sample was PBMCs or T cells enriched from blood (not recorded which). These receptors were obtained from a young man with acute COVID-19.

This chain joins TRBV5-1 and TRBJ2-7; 11 bases line up with TRBD1. In germline, CDR1 is SGHRS, CDR2 YFSETQ. The CDR3 runs to 13 residues. V gave up 4 bases and J gave up 5 bases; unmatched junction bases: 2. This CDR3 reads CASSPGQGDEQYV. CDR3 DNA: TGCGCCAGCAGCCCGGGACAGGGGGACGAGCAGTACGTC.

The chain has TRBV15 and TRBJ2-2; TRBD2 matches 8 bases. V was pared by 6 bases and J by 5 bases, with 5 bases of the junction left unmatched. The CDR3 has 14 amino acids. CDR1 is LNHNV, CDR2 YYDKDF, per germline (reference sequence). The DNA of the CDR3 is TGTGCCACCAGGACGGGGGGGCTTACCGGGGAGCTGTTTTTT. Translation: CATRTGGLTGELFF.

The rearrangement uses TRBV24-1 and TRBJ2-2; a possible D gene is TRBD1 (6 bases). V was clipped by 4 bases and J by 5 bases, with 19 bases between them. Germline CDR1 reads KGHDR; CDR2 reads SFDVKD. The CDR3 loop spans 17 amino acids. CDR3 region: CATSDPTPHRATGELFF. CDR3 sequence (DNA): TGTGCCACCAGTGACCCAACCCCTCACAGGGCTACCGGGGAGCTGTTTTTT.

This clone appeared once. The V gene is TRBV7-8, the J gene TRBJ2-7, with TRBD2 matching over 10 bases. Trimming cost V 6 bases and J 1 base; bases outside gene matches: 3. Germline V lookup: CDR1 SGHVS, CDR2 FQNEAQ. This CDR3 is built from 14 residues. This chain's CDR3 is CASRQRGGSYEQYV. The DNA of the CDR3 is TGTGCCAGCAGACAGCGGGGGGGTTCCTACGAGCAGTACGTC.

This chain connects TRBV28 to TRBJ2-5; the match to TRBD2 covers 11 bases. In germline, CDR1 is MDHEN, CDR2 SYDVKM. Germline trimming cut 6 bases from V and 4 bases from J; bases unmatched to any gene: 4. The CDR3 consists of 14 residues. The CDR3 coding sequence is TGTGCCAGCAGCCTTACTAGCGGGGGAGAGACCCAGTACTTC. Its translation is CASSLTSGGETQYF.

J is TRBJ2-3 and V is TRBV11-3; D remains ambiguous. The CDR3 runs 12 residues. Deletions cut 5 bases from V and 2 bases from J, with 5 bases between. CDR1 is SGHNT, CDR2 YENEEA, per germline. The CDR3 loop is CASSDSTDTQYF. Written as DNA, the CDR3 is TGTGCCAGCAGCGACTCCACAGATACGCAGTATTTT.

Note on this clone: Sequence at one end of the junction differs from germline and may be a read error. The chain uses TRBV5-1 and TRBJ2-3; 7 nucleotides align to TRBD1. The CDR3 runs to 15 residues. CDR1 SGHRS and CDR2 YFSETQ come from the germline V gene. DNA for the CDR3: TGTGCCAGCAGCTTAAGGGGGCTCCCTACAGATACGCAGTATTTT. Amino acid sequence: CASSLRGLPTDTQYF.

This sequence joins TRBV5-1 and TRBJ2-2; the match to TRBD2 covers 12 bases. Germline CDR1 is SGHRS and CDR2 is YFSETQ. The junction had 9 bases not matched to a gene; V was cut back by 9 bases and J by 6 bases. This CDR3 has 15 residues. For the CDR3, the DNA is TGCGCCACCTCGACTAGCGGGGGCCACCCCGGGGAGCTGTTTTTT. It is translated as CATSTSGGHPGELFF.